The rows below give T cell receptor beta chains drawn from one sample of a study of T cell responses to AZD1222 COVID-19 vaccine. Libraries were prepared by immunoSEQ multiplex PCR; TCRdb keeps only in-frame clonotypes and omits some of them. This sample yields more than 100,000 clones, of which over 90% are seen a single time; about 5% belongs to the top ten. The material sequenced was peripheral blood, taken on day 0 of AZD1222 vaccination. The receptor source for this set is an adult in good health. Each CDR3 is given with its conserved first and last residue. A D gene is named only where the DNA matches it firmly. Clone size is not always given. Where it is, it says once, few, many or a class for expanded clones.

J: TRBJ1-2
D: .
V: TRBV4-2
length: 18
size: .
CDR3: CASSQDQVVREIHDGYTF
DNA: TGTGCCAGCAGCCAAGACCAGGTCGTCAGGGAAATTCACGATGGCTACACCTTC

J: TRBJ2-5
D: .
V: TRBV5-4
length: 16
size: once
CDR3: CASSLDRGVIQETQYF
DNA: TGTGCCAGCAGCTTGGATCGGGGCGTGATCCAAGAGACCCAGTACTTC

J: TRBJ1-6
D: .
V: TRBV5-1
length: 12
size: .
CDR3: CASREGNSPLHF
DNA: TGCGCCAGCAGAGAGGGGAATTCACCCCTCCACTTT

J: TRBJ1-1
D: .
V: TRBV29-1
length: 14
size: .
CDR3: CSAPRAGQDTEAFF
DNA: TGCAGCGCCCCAAGGGCAGGGCAGGACACTGAAGCTTTCTTT

J: TRBJ2-1
D: .
V: TRBV7-6
length: 18
size: .
CDR3: CASTTRPPGTHTHNEQFF
DNA: TGTGCCAGCACCACTAGGCCCCCAGGGACACACACACACAATGAGCAGTTCTTC

J: TRBJ1-3
D: TRBD1
V: TRBV7-2
length: 17
size: .
CDR3: CASSADSRQGVRNTIYF
DNA: TGTGCCAGCAGCGCCGACTCTAGACAGGGGGTTCGGAACACCATATATTTT

J: TRBJ1-2
D: .
V: TRBV19
length: 14
size: .
CDR3: CASSNGGRTNPYTF
DNA: TGTGCCAGTAGTAATGGGGGGCGAACTAACCCCTACACCTTC

J: TRBJ2-1
D: TRBD2
V: TRBV2
length: 17
size: .
CDR3: CASSGRLAGGIGNEQFF
DNA: TGTGCCAGCAGTGGACGACTAGCGGGAGGGATAGGCAATGAGCAGTTCTTC

J: TRBJ1-6
D: .
V: TRBV5-6
length: 14
size: .
CDR3: CASSLGQKNSPLHF
DNA: TGTGCCAGCAGCTTGGGGCAGAAAAATTCACCCCTCCACTTT

J: TRBJ2-5
D: .
V: TRBV6-5
length: 14
size: .
CDR3: CATRVDSITETQYF
DNA: TGCGCCACTCGGGTTGACAGTATCACGGAGACCCAGTACTTC

J: TRBJ1-1
D: .
V: TRBV29-1
length: 12
size: .
CDR3: CSVDWGDTEAFF
DNA: TGCAGCGTTGATTGGGGAGACACTGAAGCTTTCTTT

J: TRBJ2-3
D: .
V: TRBV10-3
length: 14
size: .
CDR3: CAISDSIQEFRGYF
DNA: TGTGCCATCAGTGACTCAATACAGGAATTTAGGGGGTATTTT

J: TRBJ1-4
D: TRBD1
V: TRBV19
length: 15
size: .
CDR3: CASSFRQGSHEKLFF
DNA: TGTGCCAGTAGTTTCAGACAGGGGTCTCATGAAAAACTGTTTTTT

J: TRBJ1-1
D: .
V: TRBV18
length: 15
size: .
CDR3: CASSPPSVMDTEAFF
DNA: TGTGCCAGCTCACCACCGTCGGTGATGGACACTGAAGCTTTCTTT

J: TRBJ1-4
D: .
V: TRBV28
length: 14
size: .
CDR3: CASSYPGRDEKLFF
DNA: TGTGCCAGCAGTTACCCAGGGAGGGATGAAAAACTGTTTTTT

J: TRBJ2-2
D: TRBD2
V: TRBV27
length: 17
size: .
CDR3: CASSFLGLAGAGGELFF
DNA: TGTGCCAGCAGTTTTTTGGGACTAGCGGGAGCGGGCGGGGAGCTGTTTTTT

J: TRBJ1-2
D: TRBD1
V: TRBV19
length: 17
size: .
CDR3: CASSIRDRGRGPLGSTF
DNA: TGTGCCAGTAGTATTCGGGACAGGGGGCGAGGCCCTCTTGGAAGCACCTTC

J: TRBJ2-1
D: .
V: TRBV20-1
length: 14
size: .
CDR3: CSASPASRYNEQFF
DNA: TGCAGTGCTAGTCCGGCTAGCAGATACAATGAGCAGTTCTTC

J: TRBJ2-7
D: TRBD1
V: TRBV25-1
length: 13
size: .
CDR3: CASRRTGAYEQYF
DNA: TGTGCCAGCAGGCGGACAGGAGCCTACGAGCAGTACTTC

J: TRBJ1-1
D: .
V: TRBV5-1
length: 13
size: .
CDR3: CASSLFEGTEAFF
DNA: TGCGCCAGCAGCTTGTTTGAGGGCACTGAAGCTTTCTTT

J: TRBJ1-2
D: .
V: TRBV19
length: 14
size: .
CDR3: CASSIDRGFGGYTF
DNA: TGTGCCAGTAGTATAGATCGGGGTTTCGGCGGCTACACCTTC

J: TRBJ1-1
D: .
V: TRBV9
length: 14
size: .
CDR3: CASSPNTRLGRAFF
DNA: TGTGCCAGCAGCCCAAATACCAGGTTGGGGCGGGCTTTCTTT

J: TRBJ1-1
D: TRBD1
V: TRBV18
length: 13
size: .
CDR3: CASSRDRDTEAFF
DNA: TGTGCCAGCTCACGTGACAGGGACACTGAAGCTTTCTTT

J: TRBJ2-1
D: .
V: TRBV6-5
length: 12
size: .
CDR3: CASRASQNRMVF
DNA: TGTGCCAGCAGAGCTAGTCAAAACCGCATGGTCTTC

J: TRBJ1-1
D: .
V: TRBV6-5
length: 15
size: .
CDR3: CASLRSSDRYTEAFF
DNA: TGTGCCAGCCTAAGGTCGTCGGACCGCTACACTGAAGCTTTCTTT

J: TRBJ2-7
D: TRBD2
V: TRBV19
length: 13
size: .
CDR3: CASMAGGSYEQYF
DNA: TGTGCCAGTATGGCGGGAGGCTCCTACGAGCAGTACTTC

J: TRBJ2-1
D: .
V: TRBV11-3
length: 14
size: .
CDR3: CASSYGGADNEQFF
DNA: TGTGCCAGCAGCTACGGAGGGGCTGACAATGAGCAGTTCTTC

J: TRBJ2-1
D: TRBD2
V: TRBV12-3/TRBV12-4
length: 13
size: .
CDR3: CASSASREGEQFF
DNA: TGTGCCAGCAGTGCGTCTAGGGAGGGCGAGCAGTTCTTC

J: TRBJ1-1
D: .
V: TRBV15
length: 12
size: .
CDR3: CATSTVNTEAFF
DNA: TGTGCCACCAGCACCGTGAACACTGAAGCTTTCTTT

J: TRBJ1-5
D: TRBD1
V: TRBV6-5
length: 14
size: .
CDR3: CASSQWDRDQPQHF
DNA: TGTGCCAGCAGTCAATGGGACAGGGATCAGCCCCAGCATTTT

J: TRBJ1-2
D: TRBD1
V: TRBV7-2
length: 12
size: .
CDR3: CASSFPGQGGTF
DNA: TGTGCCAGCAGCTTCCCGGGACAGGGTGGCACCTTC